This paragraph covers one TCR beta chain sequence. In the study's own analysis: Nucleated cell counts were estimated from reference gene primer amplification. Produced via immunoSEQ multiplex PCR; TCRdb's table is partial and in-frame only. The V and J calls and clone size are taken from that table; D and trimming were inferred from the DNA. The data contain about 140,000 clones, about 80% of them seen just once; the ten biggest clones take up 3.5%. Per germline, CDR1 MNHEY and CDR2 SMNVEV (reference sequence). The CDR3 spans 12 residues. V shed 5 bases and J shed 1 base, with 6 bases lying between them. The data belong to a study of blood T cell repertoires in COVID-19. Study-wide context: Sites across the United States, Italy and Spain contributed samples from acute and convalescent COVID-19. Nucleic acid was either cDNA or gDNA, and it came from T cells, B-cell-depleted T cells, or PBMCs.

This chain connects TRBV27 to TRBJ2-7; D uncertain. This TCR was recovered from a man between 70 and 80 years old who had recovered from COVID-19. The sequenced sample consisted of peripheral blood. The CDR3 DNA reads TGTGCCAGCAGTGACGGGTCCTACGAGCAGTACTTC. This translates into CASSDGSYEQYF.